Below, one TCR beta chain is given with its context. The antigen it recognizes is unknown. Base qualities are not recorded, but no much larger clone differs from it by a single base. The Qiagen DNeasy kit was used to extract genomic DNA both from unsorted PBMCs and from the negatively selected CD4+ and CD8+ fractions. TCR beta CDR3 regions were subjected to amplification by immunoSEQ multiplex PCR with primers that anneal to V and J segments. A synthetic immune receptor repertoire was used to minimize amplification bias, and remaining bias was computationally removed after sequencing. The authors processed their data as follows. Repertoire diversity was quantified as the Shannon entropy index using custom Python scripts. Unsorted, CD4+ and CD8+ repertoires were examined separately, except in combined analyses, for which CD4+ and CD8+ sequences were merged in silico. A clone was considered expanded if an increase in frequency of at least 2-fold after treatment relative to C1D1 was found, and a pseudocount of 0.5 was applied to clones undetected at baseline. Singleton clones were defined as clones with 0 or 1 copy at C1D1, and non-singleton clones were defined as clones with 2 or more copies. Clones expanded in unsorted samples were assigned a CD4+, CD8+ or unknown annotation through matching of protein sequences in sorted samples from the same patient. Diversity changes from C1D1 to C4D1 were tested in paired samples using Wilcoxon tests. Imported from immuneACCESS, the table was reduced by TCRdb to in-frame sequences with V and J called. These copies leave out some clones; in studies compared against another copy, an unresolved V gene accounts for under half, and the cause of the remainder is not known. Clone size and the V and J calls come from that table; the DNA yielded D and trimming. This sample has about 28,000 clones in its table, and 80% of those were observed once. Of the sample, roughly 16% falls within the top ten clones.

This entry comes from a study of PD-1 blockade in classical Hodgkin lymphoma (TCRdb year 2020). Regarding the complete study: Nivolumab dosing was 3 mg/kg intravenously every 2 weeks, continuing until either disease progression or unacceptable toxicity. A peripheral blood immune signature of response to PD-1 blockade in classical Hodgkin lymphoma was defined using TCR beta sequencing and CyTOF. The investigation overall reported the following: Patients starting nivolumab less than 1 year after ASCT had lower diversity and were excluded from later analyses to avoid confounding by immune reconstitution. Only a single clinical trial cohort was studied, and what caused the repertoire differences, possibly disease activity or prior therapy, remained undefined. Baseline TCR diversity was reported to be lower in newly diagnosed patients than in healthy donors, and even lower in relapsed/refractory patients. Trial patients achieving complete response had baseline diversity similar to newly diagnosed patients, whereas partial responders and progressors had significantly lower diversity. CD4+ but not CD8+ TCR diversity rose significantly by C4D1 (p=0.0027 vs p=0.16), most apparent in complete responders (p=0.02).

The trim is 8 bases for V and 1 base for J, with a gap of 17 bases between the germline ends. As encoded in the germline V gene (reference sequence), CDR1 is MNHEY while CDR2 is SMNVEV. Measured from the cysteine to the phenylalanine, the CDR3 is 15 residues long. Only CDR3 DNA remains: 45 bases, in frame from the first base. Per the publication, the time point label means: cycle 4 day 1 (C4D1), after around six weeks of nivolumab. Relapse after autologous stem cell transplantation had occurred in all trial patients, and cohorts A, B and C were distinguished by prior brentuximab vedotin exposure. A total of about 51 patients with relapsed/refractory classical Hodgkin lymphoma made up the trial cohort, and each patient's best overall response was complete response, partial response or progressive disease. Single-agent nivolumab was administered to trial patients in the multi-cohort phase II CheckMate 205 trial. An independent review committee assessed best overall response by applying the 2007 International Working Group response criteria. PBMCs from the trial were collected at three points: immediately before nivolumab initiation (C1D1), and during therapy at cycle 2 day 1 and cycle 4 day 1. Peripheral blood was collected in 8 mL Vacutainer Cell Preparation Tubes, from which PBMCs were isolated by centrifugation and then cryopreserved.

The source is a human donor with classical Hodgkin lymphoma. Sequencing used peripheral blood mononuclear cells (PBMCs), obtained before the fourth cycle of nivolumab. The V and J segments used are TRBV27 and TRBJ1-2; the best D guess is TRBD1, with 6 bases matching. The nucleotide sequence reads as follows: TGTGCCAGCGGGCGAGGGGGGCAGGGTAACTATGGCTACACCTTC. Its translation reads: CASGRGGQGNYGYTF.